This T cell receptor beta chain stems from a study of blood T cell repertoires in COVID-19. Study information: Samples taken during acute and convalescent COVID-19 were collected in the United States, Italy and Spain. PBMCs, B-cell-depleted T cells, or T cells were the source of the cDNA or gDNA that made up the material.

From germline, CDR1 is SGHNT and CDR2 YYREEE (reference sequence). This CDR3 region has 17 residues. Trimming cost V 3 bases and J 3 bases; bases outside gene matches: 11. The authors' processing: Nucleated cell counts were estimated from reference gene primer amplification. Profiled with immunoSEQ multiplex PCR; TCRdb holds only in-frame clones, not every one. V and J calls and clone size are copied from that table; D and trimming were computed from the DNA. The sample includes roughly 320,000 clones, about 87% of them seen just once. The material sequenced was peripheral blood. V usage is TRBV5-4 and J usage is TRBJ2-1, with 8 bases identical to TRBD2. This clonotype was sampled from a woman between 45 and 60 years old with COVID-19, enrolled during active disease. CDR3 in DNA: TGTGCCAGCAGCTCCATCCCGGGACTAGGGGACTACAATGAGCAGTTCTTC. Its translation: CASSSIPGLGDYNEQFF. Together with reference TRBV5-4 and TRBJ2-1, the CDR3 gives the full variable domain: ETGVTQSPTHLIKTRGQQVTLRCSSQSGHNTVSWYQQALGQGPQFIFQYYREEENGRGNFPPRFSGLQFPNYSSELNVNALELDDSALYLCASSSIPGLGDYNEQFFGPGTRLTVL.